This T cell receptor (beta chain) was sequenced for a study of T cells after yellow fever vaccination. Whole-study findings and limits: The study re-detected most primary-vaccination clones after the booster (about 95% CD4, 88% CD8). A limited proportion of clonotypes was detected within both the CD4 and CD8 compartments. Abundant contaminating clonotypes from the bulk population could appear in FACS-sorted repertoires.

Trimming removed 6 bases from V and 8 bases from J; junction bases left unmatched: 4. CDR3 size: 13 residues. Germline CDR1 SSHAT, CDR2 FNYEAQ (reference sequence). UMIs were added to TCR cDNA along with a universal primer site when it was made by 5'RACE template switching. TCRdb redid the calling of the 5' RACE reads with MiXCR, one entry per CDR3 protein. The data contain hundreds of thousands of distinct CDR3 sequences, roughly an eighth of them singletons. In regard to this clonotype: The antigen is not known.

This material consisted of PBMCs, taken on the day of the yellow fever booster vaccination. V gene TRBV7-7 combines with J gene TRBJ2-1, with TRBD2 identical over 10 bases. This TCR came from a man younger than 40 who received the YFV17D yellow fever vaccine. CDR3 nucleotides: TGTGCCAGCAGTCCTAGCGGGAGTCATGAGCAGTTCTTC. Its translation: CASSPSGSHEQFF.